These T cell receptor beta chains were read from a single sample in a study of Graves' ophthalmopathy and Graves' hyperthyroidism. TCRdb re-analysed the multiplex PCR reads in MiXCR, keeping a single row per CDR3 protein. This table holds just over 600,000 distinct CDR3 sequences, approximately 21% found once. The sequencing sample was made of peripheral blood. These receptors originate from a woman younger than 30 with stable Graves' hyperthyroidism. Some clones in this sample may be carry-over from other donors' samples. Each CDR3 is given with its conserved first and last residue. Fields, in order: D gene, V gene, clone size, J gene, CDR3 DNA, CDR3 protein. A D gene is named only where the DNA matches it firmly. Size values are once, few and many counts, or a class for expanded clones, and some rows have none.

NA	TRBV20-1	many	TRBJ2-7	TGCAGTGCCAGAAGCGGGCTGGGAGAGCAGTACTTC	CSARSGLGEQYF
TRBD1	TRBV9	many	TRBJ1-6	TGTGCCAGCAGCGCGGGGGACAGGGGGAATTCACCCCTCCACTTT	CASSAGDRGNSPLHF
NA	TRBV12-3/TRBV12-4	many	TRBJ2-7	TGTGCCAGCAGTTTAGGAGTGGGGCCCTACGAGCAGTACTTC	CASSLGVGPYEQYF
NA	TRBV6-1	few	TRBJ2-5	TGTGCCAGCAGTGAATTCATCGACCCCAAACCAGAGACCCAGTACTTC	CASSEFIDPKPETQYF
NA	TRBV6-5	many	TRBJ2-2	TGTGCCAGCAGTTCCGGGACGCTGAACACCGGGGAGCTGTTTTTT	CASSSGTLNTGELFF
NA	TRBV28	few	TRBJ2-7	TGTGCCAGCAGTTTATGGCTAGGGGCCGGCGAGCAGTACTTC	CASSLWLGAGEQYF
NA	TRBV12-3/TRBV12-4	many	TRBJ1-2	TGTGCCAGCAGTTTACTACGGATCCCGCGGGACTATGGCTACACCTTC	CASSLLRIPRDYGYTF
NA	TRBV6-1	many	TRBJ1-1	TGTGCCAGCACCCCGGGAGCCATGAACACTGAAGCTTTCTTT	CASTPGAMNTEAFF
TRBD1	TRBV20-1	many	TRBJ1-5	TGCAGTGCTGAACAGGGGAATCAGCCCCAGCATTTT	CSAEQGNQPQHF
NA	TRBV6-1	NA	TRBJ1-1	TGTGCCAGCAAAGGACAGAACATGAACACTGAAGCTTTCTTT	CASKGQNMNTEAFF
NA	TRBV28	many	TRBJ1-1	TGTGCCAGCAGGGGAGGGGGGCTTATAAACACTGAAGCTTTCTTT	CASRGGGLINTEAFF
NA	TRBV20-1	many	TRBJ2-7	TGCAGTGCTCCCCGGGGGAGGCGCTCCTACGAGCAGTACTTC	CSAPRGRRSYEQYF
NA	TRBV7-2	NA	TRBJ2-5	TGTGCCAGCAGCTTAGAATCCTTAAGGACCCAGTACTTC	CASSLESLRTQYF
NA	TRBV20-1	many	TRBJ2-7	TGCAGTGCCAGATTACCTATGGGGACATTGGTGTACGAGCAGTACTTC	CSARLPMGTLVYEQYF
NA	TRBV6-1	many	TRBJ1-5	TGTGCCAGCAGTGGACTTAGCAATCAGCCCCAGCATTTT	CASSGLSNQPQHF
NA	TRBV5-1	NA	TRBJ1-2	TGCGTCAGCAGCTTGGGGCCCGGCCAACAGGGCTATGGCTACACCTTC	CVSSLGPGQQGYGYTF
TRBD1	TRBV11-2	many	TRBJ1-2	TGTGCCAGCAGCTCATTGTCGGGACAGGGGTATGGCTACACCTTC	CASSSLSGQGYGYTF
NA	TRBV6-2/TRBV6-3	many	TRBJ2-2	TGTGCCAGCGTCGTGATGAACACCGGGGAGCTGTTTTTT	CASVVMNTGELFF
TRBD1	TRBV5-1	many	TRBJ1-1	TGCGCCAGCAGCTGGACAGGCCCTGAAGCTTTCTTT	CASSWTGPEAFF
TRBD1	TRBV20-1	many	TRBJ1-5	TGCAGTGCTAGACGTTCGGGACAGATTAATCAGCCCCAGCATTTT	CSARRSGQINQPQHF
NA	TRBV27	many	TRBJ1-1	TGTGCCAGCAGTTTACGGATGGGGGATACTGAAGCTTTCTTT	CASSLRMGDTEAFF
NA	TRBV30	few	TRBJ1-5	TGTGCCCGGAGTTCTGTCGGCCAGCCCCAGCATTTT	CARSSVGQPQHF
TRBD2	TRBV20-1	many	TRBJ2-5	TGCAGTGCATCAATACGCCAGCGGGGGGAGACCCAGTACTTC	CSASIRQRGETQYF
TRBD2	TRBV2	few	TRBJ2-5	TGTGCCAGCAGTGATCGCGGGGGAGTCGGAGAGACCCAGTACTTC	CASSDRGGVGETQYF
NA	TRBV27	NA	TRBJ1-2	TGTGCCAGCAGTAACCACGCTAACTATGGCTACACCTTC	CASSNHANYGYTF
NA	TRBV20-1	many	TRBJ2-7	TGCAGTGCTAGAGATGCGGGACGGGGAACCTACGAGCAGTACTTC	CSARDAGRGTYEQYF
TRBD1	TRBV6-2/TRBV6-3	many	TRBJ2-7	TGTGCCAGCAGTTACTCGCCGGTGAACAGGGGCCCCGTCGAGCAGTACTTC	CASSYSPVNRGPVEQYF
TRBD2	TRBV28	few	TRBJ2-7	TGTGCCAGCAGTTTAAGTACTAGCGGTTTTTGGGTCGAGCAGTACTTC	CASSLSTSGFWVEQYF
NA	TRBV6-2/TRBV6-3	few	TRBJ2-2	NA	CASSTSTGWGGELFF
TRBD1	TRBV30	NA	TRBJ1-2	TGTGCCTGGAGTGTACAGGGGCCCTTC	CAWSVQGPF
NA	TRBV12-3/TRBV12-4	NA	TRBJ1-2	TGTGCCAGCAGTTTAGCGGCGTCACCAGGCTACACCTTC	CASSLAASPGYTF
NA	TRBV11-3	many	TRBJ1-1	TGTGCCAGCAGCTTAGATGGGGGCAGGAACACTGAAGCTTTCTTT	CASSLDGGRNTEAFF
NA	TRBV20-1	NA	TRBJ2-2	TGCAGTGCTAGAGATGGGGGACGGACTCTAAACACCGGGGAGCTGTTTTTT	CSARDGGRTLNTGELFF
NA	TRBV29-1	NA	TRBJ2-2	TGCAGCGTTGACTCTCGCGGCACCGGGGAGCTGTTTTTT	CSVDSRGTGELFF
TRBD2	TRBV28	many	TRBJ2-7	TGTGCCAGCAGTTTGACGGGAGGGCCGTCCTACGAGCAGTACTTC	CASSLTGGPSYEQYF
NA	TRBV30	NA	TRBJ2-5	TGTGCCTGGAGTGTCGTAGTCCAAGAGACCCAGTACTTC	CAWSVVVQETQYF
NA	TRBV5-1	many	TRBJ1-1	TGCGCCAGCAGCAAGGGACATTTTCCTATGAACACTGAAGCTTTCTTT	CASSKGHFPMNTEAFF
TRBD1	TRBV12-3/TRBV12-4	many	TRBJ1-2	TGTGCCAGCAGCCTTAGGGACAGGGGGCCGAATGGCTACACCTTC	CASSLRDRGPNGYTF
NA	TRBV6-5	NA	TRBJ1-3	TGTGCCAGCAGTTCGCCTCAGGGATCTGCTGGAAACACCATATATTTT	CASSSPQGSAGNTIYF
TRBD2	TRBV12-3/TRBV12-4	once	TRBJ2-5	TGTGCCAGCAGTCCAGTAGCGGGAGGCGGGAGTGAGACCCAGTACTTC	CASSPVAGGGSETQYF
TRBD2	TRBV2	many	TRBJ2-7	TGTGCCAGCAGGGGACTAGCTTTCCAGCAGTACTTC	CASRGLAFQQYF
TRBD2	TRBV7-2	few	TRBJ2-7	TGTGCCAGCAGCTTAGCGGCGGGGGCCTACGAGCAGTACTTC	CASSLAAGAYEQYF
NA	TRBV6-1	many	TRBJ1-1	TGTGCCAGTTGGGGGTTTGTCGACACTGAAGCTTTCTTT	CASWGFVDTEAFF
NA	TRBV27	many	TRBJ1-1	TGTGCCAGCAGCCAACTAATGGGCAGCCGAACTGAAGCTTTCTTT	CASSQLMGSRTEAFF
TRBD2	TRBV29-1	NA	TRBJ2-7	TGCAGCGTTGGAGAGCGGGAGGGTTCCGAGCAGTACTTC	CSVGEREGSEQYF
TRBD2	TRBV20-1	NA	TRBJ2-5	TGCAGTGAAGGCGGGAGGGGACAAGAGACCCAGTACTTC	CSEGGRGQETQYF
TRBD2	TRBV6-1	many	TRBJ2-5	TGTGCCAGCACCATGACTAGCGGGGATTGGGAGACCCAGTACTTC	CASTMTSGDWETQYF
TRBD1	TRBV20-1	many	TRBJ1-1	TGCAGTCATAGAGGGGGCAGTAGGGGCACTGAAGCTTTCTTT	CSHRGGSRGTEAFF
NA	TRBV6-1	NA	TRBJ1-1	TGTGCCAGTGGAAGGGGGAGCACTGAAGCTTTCTTT	CASGRGSTEAFF
NA	TRBV6-2/TRBV6-3	many	TRBJ1-5	TGTGCCAGCACACCCTCCTTTGGGGGGGAAGACCAGCCCCAGCATTTT	CASTPSFGGEDQPQHF
NA	TRBV27	many	TRBJ1-2	TGTGCCAGCAGACCCCATTGGGGAGGGAAATATGGCTACACCTTC	CASRPHWGGKYGYTF
NA	TRBV19	many	TRBJ1-3	TGTGCCAGCTCGGACAGCGATGGAAACACCATATATTTT	CASSDSDGNTIYF
NA	TRBV19	NA	TRBJ1-1	TGTGCCACCCAAAAGGGGTACACTGAAGCTTTCTTT	CATQKGYTEAFF
TRBD1	TRBV20-1	NA	TRBJ1-6	TGCAGTGCTAGAGATCCTTGGGGTATTGGGGGACAGAGAAATTCACCCCTCCACTTT	CSARDPWGIGGQRNSPLHF
NA	TRBV6-5	many	TRBJ1-5	TGTGCCAGCCGGCAGGGGCCCAATCAGCCCCAGCATTTT	CASRQGPNQPQHF
TRBD2	TRBV6-1	NA	TRBJ2-5	TGTGCCATCGGCCCTAGCGGAGAGACCCAGTACTTC	CAIGPSGETQYF
TRBD2	TRBV20-1	many	TRBJ2-4	TGCAGTGCTCCCGGACTAGCGGGAGAGTACTTC	CSAPGLAGEYF
TRBD1	TRBV2	many	TRBJ2-7	TGTGCCAGCAGTGCGGCCAGGGGGCAAGCCTACGAGCAGTACTTC	CASSAARGQAYEQYF
NA	TRBV3-1	many	TRBJ1-1	TGTGCCAGCAGCCGCAACGCCTTGAACACTGAAGCTTTCTTT	CASSRNALNTEAFF
NA	TRBV29-1	many	TRBJ2-7	TGCAGCGTTGGAGAGGGGCACACCTACGAGCAGTACTTC	CSVGEGHTYEQYF